This T cell receptor beta chain was sequenced in a study of OX40 agonist ivuxolimab in advanced cancers. Overall study context: Patients' therapy was ivuxolimab, an antibody that acts as an agonist of OX40 (CD134). Across the patients, intravenous ivuxolimab was delivered every 2 weeks at 0.01 to 10 mg/kg. Three patients, one with hepatocellular carcinoma and two with cutaneous melanoma, achieved partial responses. The study, taken as a whole, reports: Expanded clones were, on average, more numerous among CD8+ T cells than CD4+.

The data were produced by immunoSEQ multiplex PCR, yet TCRdb's version contains in-frame clones alone and is incomplete. The sample contains roughly 60,000 clones, about 89% of which appear only once. Regarding this clone: Its antigen remains unidentified.

The CDR3 totals 13 residues. V was cut by 4 bases and J by 5 bases, with 12 bases left in between. Germline CDR1 reads SGHTA; CDR2 reads FQGNSA. The TCR originated in an adult with an advanced solid tumor such as melanoma, head and neck, liver or kidney cancer. The gene calls are TRBV7-2 and TRBJ2-7; D gene ambiguous. The sequences come from CD4+ or CD8+ T cells sorted from blood, collected in a trial of the OX40 agonist ivuxolimab. The CDR3: CASSSSEVDEQYF. The CDR3 DNA reads TGTGCCAGCAGCTCCTCCGAGGTGGACGAGCAGTACTTC.